This T cell receptor (beta chain) stems from a study of OX40 agonist ivuxolimab in advanced cancers. For the study in its entirety: The costimulatory receptor OX40 (CD134) was targeted by ivuxolimab, a fully human IgG2 agonistic monoclonal antibody. Intravenous ivuxolimab was administered to patients every 2 weeks at six dose levels: 0.01, 0.1, 0.3, 1.5, 3 and 10 mg/kg. Of the approximately 50 dose-escalation patients, hepatocellular carcinoma was present in roughly 19, melanoma in some 15, renal cell carcinoma in 9 and head and neck cancer in 9. A male proportion of around 81% and a mean age of about 60 years, ranging from about 20 to 80, were recorded for the dose-escalation cohort. Patients were allowed to have had prior anti-PD-1, anti-PD-L1 or anti-CTLA-4 therapy, and 30% to 40% of the dose-escalation patients had previously received checkpoint inhibitors. Partial responses were achieved by three dose-escalation patients, of whom one had hepatocellular carcinoma and two had cutaneous melanoma. The purpose of peripheral TCRbeta sequencing was to test whether ivuxolimab changed TCR sequence diversity and led to clonal T-cell expansion. The paper describes the monotherapy dose-escalation part (N of about 47 patients) of the phase I trial of ivuxolimab. Study-wide conclusions, independent of this receptor: On average, CD8+ T cells showed more expanded clones than CD4+ T cells after ivuxolimab. Which antigens the clonally expanded peripheral T cells were specific for was not determined. Low levels of normalized T-cell clonal expansion were also seen in some patients who did not respond. In partial responders in the 0.1-3.0 mg/kg groups, normalized peripheral clonal expansion was found to be among the lowest, especially among CD8+ T cells. At doses of 0.1 to 3.0 mg/kg, clonal expansion of both CD4+ and CD8+ T cells in blood was seen between baseline and week 6.

Patients with a history of autoimmune disease or receiving systemic immunosuppression were excluded from the trial. In every dose cohort, peripheral blood was drawn for TCR sequencing at baseline, cycle 4 day 1, and cycle 7 day 1. Samples were obtained from an open-label, multicenter, first-in-human phase I dose-escalation trial of ivuxolimab. Adults with locally advanced or metastatic melanoma, renal cell, hepatocellular, or head and neck squamous cell carcinoma were enrolled in the trial. CD4+ and CD8+ T cells were sorted separately from peripheral blood before TCR sequencing. As regards this clone: This clone's antigen is unknown. No clone much larger than this one lies a single base away; base qualities are absent.

To sequence the TCRbeta CDR3 region, genomic DNA was isolated from the sorted cells. The immunoSEQ Assay was used to sequence the TCRbeta CDR3 regions. TCRdb holds this immuneACCESS table with in-frame rearrangements only. Some clones are missing; in checked studies, unresolved V genes explain under half, and the rest has no known cause. The sample has 60,000 or so clones on record, roughly 86% of them singletons. Around 0.91% of the sample lies in the top ten. This sequence was found in an adult with an advanced solid tumor such as melanoma, head and neck, liver or kidney cancer. Source: CD4+ or CD8+ T cells sorted from blood, taken in a trial of the OX40 agonist ivuxolimab.

The CDR3 protein: CAISEGLPRYEQYF. The sequence in DNA is TGTGCCATCAGCGAAGGGCTCCCGAGGTACGAGCAGTACTTC. The rearrangement joined TRBV10-3 to TRBJ2-7; confidence is insufficient to name the D gene. CDR1 ENHRY and CDR2 SYGVKD are derived from the germline V gene. V and J lose 6 bases and 4 bases, and a span of 16 bases separates them. Its CDR3 holds 14 amino acids, cysteine through phenylalanine. Of all the DNA, just the CDR3 is kept, 42 bases in frame from base 1.